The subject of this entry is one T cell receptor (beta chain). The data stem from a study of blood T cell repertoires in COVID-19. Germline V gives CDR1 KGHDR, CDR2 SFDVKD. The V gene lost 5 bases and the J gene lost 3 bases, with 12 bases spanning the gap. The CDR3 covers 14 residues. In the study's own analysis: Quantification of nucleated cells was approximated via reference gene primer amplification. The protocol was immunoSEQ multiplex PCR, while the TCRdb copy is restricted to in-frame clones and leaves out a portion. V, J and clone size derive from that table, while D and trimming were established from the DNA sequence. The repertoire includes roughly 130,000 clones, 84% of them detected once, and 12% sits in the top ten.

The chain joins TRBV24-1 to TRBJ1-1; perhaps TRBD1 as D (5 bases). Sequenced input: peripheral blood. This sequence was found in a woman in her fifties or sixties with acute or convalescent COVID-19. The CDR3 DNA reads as TGTGCCACCAGTGGGAGGGGAAACGACACTGAAGCTTTCTTT. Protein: CATSGRGNDTEAFF.